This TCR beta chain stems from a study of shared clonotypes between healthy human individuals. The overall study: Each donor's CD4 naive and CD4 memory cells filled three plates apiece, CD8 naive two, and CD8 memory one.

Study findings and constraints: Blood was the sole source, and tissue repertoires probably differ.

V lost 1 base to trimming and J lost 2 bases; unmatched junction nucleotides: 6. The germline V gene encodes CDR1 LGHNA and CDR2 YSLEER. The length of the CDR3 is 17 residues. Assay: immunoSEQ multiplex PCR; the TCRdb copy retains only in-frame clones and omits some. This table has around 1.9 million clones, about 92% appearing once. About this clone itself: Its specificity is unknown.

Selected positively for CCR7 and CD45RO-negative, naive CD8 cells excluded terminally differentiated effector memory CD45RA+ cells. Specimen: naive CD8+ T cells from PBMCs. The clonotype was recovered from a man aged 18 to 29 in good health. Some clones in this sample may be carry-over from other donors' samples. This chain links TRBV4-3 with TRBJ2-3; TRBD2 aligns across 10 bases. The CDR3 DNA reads TGCGCCAGCAGCCAAGTGACTAGCGGGCTAGTCACAGATACGCAGTATTTT. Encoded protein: CASSQVTSGLVTDTQYF.